What follows is one TCR beta chain and its context. Its antigen is unknown. Primers: 60 Vbeta forward and 13 Jbeta reverse. Sequencing was performed with immunoSEQ multiplex PCR; in TCRdb, only in-frame clones are kept and a portion is missing. The sample consists of 90,000 to 100,000 clones, over 50% of them appearing once. The entry originates in a study of cytomegalovirus exposure and HLA in healthy donors. Study details: HLA-typed donors were the source of roughly 85 million unique TCRs held in an early data release. Study-wide results and caveats: It was only CMV serostatus that was available as immune exposure information. Accurate predictions that matched the HLA-A and HLA-B alleles of most subjects were reportedly made from TCR beta sequences. In a later analysis, TCR beta V- and J-gene trimming showed a link to a missense DCLRE1C variant.

The CDR3 covers 17 residues. The germline V gene encodes CDR1 GTSNPN and CDR2 SVGIG (reference sequence). V lost 1 base, J lost 5 bases, and 18 bases lay in between. This TCR derives from a man aged 25 to 45 in good health and CMV-seronegative. Sequenced input: PBMCs. The chain uses TRBV30 and TRBJ1-6; maybe TRBD1 (6 bases). Written as DNA, the CDR3 is TGTGCCTGGAGTGAATTCACAGGGAATTGGAATAATTCACCCCTCCACTTT. Amino acids: CAWSEFTGNWNNSPLHF.